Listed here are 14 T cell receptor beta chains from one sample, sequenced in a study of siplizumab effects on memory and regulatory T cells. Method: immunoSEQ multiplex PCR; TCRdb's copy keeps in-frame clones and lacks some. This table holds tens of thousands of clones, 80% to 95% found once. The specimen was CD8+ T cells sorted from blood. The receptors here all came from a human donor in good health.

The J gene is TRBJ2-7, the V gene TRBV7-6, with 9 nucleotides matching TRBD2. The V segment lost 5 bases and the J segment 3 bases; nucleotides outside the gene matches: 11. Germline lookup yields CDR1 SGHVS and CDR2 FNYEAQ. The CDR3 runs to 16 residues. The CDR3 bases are TGTGCCAGCAGCCCCCCGACGGCGGGAGGGTTCTACGAGCAGTACTTC. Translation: CASSPPTAGGFYEQYF.

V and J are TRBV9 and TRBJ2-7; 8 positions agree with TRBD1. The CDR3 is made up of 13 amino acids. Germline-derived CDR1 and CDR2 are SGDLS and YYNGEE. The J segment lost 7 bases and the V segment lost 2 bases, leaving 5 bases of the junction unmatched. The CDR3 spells CASSVRGPGEQYF. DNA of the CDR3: TGTGCCAGCAGCGTCAGGGGGCCGGGGGAGCAGTACTTC.

As DNA, the CDR3 is TGTGCCAGCAGGAGGGGGCTGAACTATGGCTACACCTTC. This codes for CASRRGLNYGYTF. This chain connects TRBV6-5 to TRBJ1-2; 7 positions match TRBD1. The ends lost 6 bases at V and 2 bases at J; junction bases unmatched: 3. Germline V gives CDR1 MNHEY, CDR2 SVGAGI. This CDR3 is 13 amino acids long.

The DNA for the CDR3 is TGTGCCATCAGTAAGGGGGACAGGGGAAACGAGCAGTACTTC. Protein sequence: CAISKGDRGNEQYF. The chain has TRBV10-3 and TRBJ2-7; 10 nucleotides match TRBD1. CDR3 length equals 14 residues. Germline values: CDR1 ENHRY, CDR2 SYGVKD. Trimming cost V 5 bases and J 5 bases; bases outside gene matches: 6.

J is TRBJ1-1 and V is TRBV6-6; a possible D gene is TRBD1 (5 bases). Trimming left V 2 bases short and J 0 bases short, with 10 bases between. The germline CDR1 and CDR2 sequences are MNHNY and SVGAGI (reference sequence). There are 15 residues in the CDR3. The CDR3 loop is CASSYQGGMNTEAFF. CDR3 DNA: TGTGCCAGCAGTTACCAGGGCGGAATGAACACTGAAGCTTTCTTT.

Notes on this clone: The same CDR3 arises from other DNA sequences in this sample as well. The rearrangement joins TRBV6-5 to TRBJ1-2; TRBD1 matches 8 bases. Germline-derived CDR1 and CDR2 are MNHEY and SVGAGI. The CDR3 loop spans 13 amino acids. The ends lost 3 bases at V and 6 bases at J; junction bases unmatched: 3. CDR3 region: CASSYRTGHGYTF. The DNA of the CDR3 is TGTGCCAGCAGTTATCGGACAGGGCATGGCTACACCTTC.

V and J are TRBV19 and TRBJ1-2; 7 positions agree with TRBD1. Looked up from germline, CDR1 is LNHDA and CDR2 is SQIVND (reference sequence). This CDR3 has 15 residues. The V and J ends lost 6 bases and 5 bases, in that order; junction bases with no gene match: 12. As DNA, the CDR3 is TGTGCCAGTAGCGCCGACAGGGTCGGGGTATATGGCTACACCTTC. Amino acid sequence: CASSADRVGVYGYTF.

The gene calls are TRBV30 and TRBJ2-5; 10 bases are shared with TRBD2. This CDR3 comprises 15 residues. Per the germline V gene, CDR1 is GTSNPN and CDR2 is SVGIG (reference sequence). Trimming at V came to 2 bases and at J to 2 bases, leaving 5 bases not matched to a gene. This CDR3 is CAWSLSSGGQETQYF. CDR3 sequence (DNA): TGTGCCTGGAGTTTGTCTAGCGGGGGACAAGAGACCCAGTACTTC.

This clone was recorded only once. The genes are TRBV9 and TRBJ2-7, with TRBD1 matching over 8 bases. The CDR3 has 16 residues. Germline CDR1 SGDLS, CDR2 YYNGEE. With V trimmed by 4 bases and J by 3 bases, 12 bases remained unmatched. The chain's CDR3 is CASSLGAGTGIYEQYF. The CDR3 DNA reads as TGTGCCAGCAGCCTGGGAGCCGGGACAGGAATCTACGAGCAGTACTTC.

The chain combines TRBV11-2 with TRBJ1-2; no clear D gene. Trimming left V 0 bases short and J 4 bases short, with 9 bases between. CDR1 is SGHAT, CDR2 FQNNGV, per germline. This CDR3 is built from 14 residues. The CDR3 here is CASSLEHTGYGYTF. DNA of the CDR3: TGTGCCAGCAGCTTAGAACACACTGGCTATGGCTACACCTTC.

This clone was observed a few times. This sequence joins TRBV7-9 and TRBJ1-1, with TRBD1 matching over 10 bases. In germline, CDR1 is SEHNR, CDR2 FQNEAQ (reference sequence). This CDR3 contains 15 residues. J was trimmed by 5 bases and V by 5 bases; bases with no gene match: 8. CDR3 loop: CASSEQDRGRTEAFF. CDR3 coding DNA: TGTGCCAGCAGCGAACAGGACAGGGGGAGGACTGAAGCTTTCTTT.

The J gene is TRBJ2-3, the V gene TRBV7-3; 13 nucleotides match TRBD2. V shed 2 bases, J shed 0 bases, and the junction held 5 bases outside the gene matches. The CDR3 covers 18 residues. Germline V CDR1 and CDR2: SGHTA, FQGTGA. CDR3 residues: CASSLLGLAGTSTDTQYF. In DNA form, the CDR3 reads TGTGCCAGCAGCTTATTGGGACTAGCGGGGACTAGCACAGATACGCAGTATTTT.

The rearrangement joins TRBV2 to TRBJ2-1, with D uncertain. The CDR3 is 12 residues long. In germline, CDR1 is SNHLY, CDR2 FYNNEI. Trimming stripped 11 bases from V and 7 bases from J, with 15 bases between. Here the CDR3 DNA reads TGTGCCGCGAAAATTGAATGGAATGAGCAGTTCTTC. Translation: CAAKIEWNEQFF.

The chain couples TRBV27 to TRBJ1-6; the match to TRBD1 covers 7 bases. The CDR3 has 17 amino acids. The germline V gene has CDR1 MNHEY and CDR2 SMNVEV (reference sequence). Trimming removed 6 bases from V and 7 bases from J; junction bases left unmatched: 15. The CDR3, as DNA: TGTGCCAGCAGAACAGGGGTCCAGCAGATAATAAATTCACCCCTCCACTTT. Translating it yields CASRTGVQQIINSPLHF.